A selection of T cell receptor beta chains follows, all from one sample in a study of response to subunit inactivated influenza vaccine. Via MiXCR, TCRdb re-called the RT-PCR reads, giving one row per CDR3 protein. The sample includes just under 550,000 distinct CDR3 sequences, roughly a quarter of them seen just once. This sample also belongs to another study, concerning T cells expressing NK-cell markers.

Sequences were derived from CD4+ T cells sorted from PBMCs, sampled less than 13 days after vaccination. The receptors come from a man aged 50 to 59 who received an inactivated influenza vaccine. The CDR3 runs from the conserved cysteine through the conserved F or W. Each record gives: clone size, D gene, V gene, J gene, CDR3 protein, CDR3 DNA. D genes are given only for firm matches. Rows give clone size only sometimes, using once, few, many, or a class for an expanded clone.

size: few
D: TRBD1
V: TRBV5-1
J: TRBJ2-5
CDR3: CASSSGTGGETQYF
DNA: TGCGCCAGCAGCTCCGGGACAGGAGGGGAGACCCAGTACTTC

size: few
D: .
V: TRBV9
J: TRBJ2-3
CDR3: CASSTTTGLLTDTQYF
DNA: TGTGCCAGCAGCACCACGACAGGACTACTCACAGATACGCAGTATTTT

size: few
D: TRBD2
V: TRBV28
J: TRBJ2-2
CDR3: CASKGLAGAGELFF
DNA: TGTGCCAGCAAGGGACTAGCGGGAGCCGGGGAGCTGTTTTTT

size: few
D: TRBD1
V: TRBV4-3
J: TRBJ2-7
CDR3: CASSQVGTGYEQYF
DNA: TGCGCCAGCAGCCAAGTTGGGACAGGCTACGAGCAGTACTTC

size: few
D: TRBD2
V: TRBV10-3
J: TRBJ2-3
CDR3: CAINQLAGGADTQYF
DNA: TGTGCCATCAACCAACTAGCGGGGGGGGCAGATACGCAGTATTTT

size: .
D: TRBD1
V: TRBV5-1
J: TRBJ1-1
CDR3: CASNQGASNTEAFF
DNA: TGCGCCAGCAATCAGGGGGCGTCGAACACTGAAGCTTTCTTT

size: .
D: .
V: TRBV18
J: TRBJ2-3
CDR3: CASSPGKQAADTQYF
DNA: TGTGCCAGCTCACCCGGCAAACAGGCAGCAGATACGCAGTATTTT

size: .
D: .
V: TRBV2
J: TRBJ2-4
CDR3: CASSEELAKNIQYF
DNA: TGTGCCAGCAGTGAAGAGTTAGCCAAAAACATTCAGTACTTC

size: .
D: .
V: TRBV20-1
J: TRBJ1-2
CDR3: CSESGFPYGYTF
DNA: TGCAGTGAATCCGGCTTCCCCTATGGCTACACCTTC

size: many
D: TRBD2
V: TRBV12-3/TRBV12-4
J: TRBJ2-1
CDR3: CAGGTSGSQQFF
DNA: TGTGCCGGAGGGACTAGCGGGAGTCAGCAGTTCTTC

size: few
D: .
V: TRBV6-2/TRBV6-3
J: TRBJ1-6
CDR3: CASSPDGNSPLHF
DNA: TGTGCCAGCAGTCCCGACGGCAATTCACCCCTCCACTTT

size: many
D: .
V: TRBV7-9
J: TRBJ2-2
CDR3: CASSLRQALNTGELFF
DNA: TGTGCCAGCAGCTTACGGCAGGCCCTGAACACCGGGGAGCTGTTTTTT

size: many
D: .
V: TRBV12-3/TRBV12-4
J: TRBJ1-6
CDR3: CASSWPNSPLHF
DNA: TGTGCCAGCAGTTGGCCAAATTCACCCCTCCACTTT

size: few
D: TRBD1
V: TRBV15
J: TRBJ1-2
CDR3: CATSRDPGGTYGYTF
DNA: TGTGCCACCAGCAGAGACCCAGGGGGCACCTATGGCTACACCTTC

size: many
D: .
V: TRBV12-3/TRBV12-4
J: TRBJ2-1
CDR3: CASSPGTSLLDEQFF
DNA: TGTGCCAGCAGTCCCGGGACATCCCTGTTGGATGAGCAGTTCTTC

size: .
D: TRBD2
V: TRBV7-2
J: TRBJ2-3
CDR3: CASSAGLAGKSDTQYF
DNA: TGTGCCAGCAGCGCCGGACTAGCGGGAAAATCAGATACGCAGTATTTT

size: few
D: TRBD2
V: TRBV6-2/TRBV6-3
J: TRBJ2-3
CDR3: CASSQLAGSLDTQYF
DNA: TGTGCCAGCAGTCAATTAGCGGGGAGTCTGGATACGCAGTATTTT

size: few
D: TRBD1
V: TRBV29-1
J: TRBJ2-5
CDR3: CSVDDRGTQYF
DNA: TGCAGCGTTGATGACAGGGGGACCCAGTACTTC

size: many
D: .
V: TRBV12-3/TRBV12-4
J: TRBJ2-1
CDR3: CASRGLGTSYNEQFF
DNA: TGTGCCAGCAGGGGCTTAGGAACGTCCTACAATGAGCAGTTCTTC

size: .
D: .
V: TRBV25-1
J: TRBJ1-3
CDR3: CASSESGLISGNTIYF
DNA: TGTGCCAGCAGTGAATCAGGGTTGATCTCTGGAAACACCATATATTTT

size: .
D: .
V: TRBV10-2
J: TRBJ1-5
CDR3: CASSDTGRSNQPQHF
DNA: TGCGCCAGCAGTGACACGGGCAGGAGCAATCAGCCCCAGCATTTT

size: .
D: .
V: TRBV10-3
J: TRBJ1-3
CDR3: CAIARSGSTSGNTIYF
DNA: TGTGCCATCGCCCGATCGGGGAGTACGTCTGGAAACACCATATATTTT

size: many
D: .
V: TRBV6-5
J: TRBJ1-1
CDR3: CASSYSTGLGAFF
DNA: TGTGCCAGCAGTTACTCGACAGGTCTAGGAGCTTTCTTT

size: .
D: .
V: TRBV6-5
J: TRBJ1-1
CDR3: CASSYSGREYTEAFF
DNA: TGTGCCAGCAGTTACTCGGGCAGGGAATACACTGAAGCTTTCTTT

size: many
D: .
V: TRBV24-1
J: TRBJ2-5
CDR3: CATSDPGPTGSQETQYF
DNA: TGTGCCACCAGTGACCCGGGCCCAACAGGGTCCCAAGAGACCCAGTACTTC

size: few
D: TRBD1
V: TRBV5-1
J: TRBJ2-7
CDR3: CASSLVVTGAYEQYF
DNA: TGCGCCAGCAGCTTGGTGGTGACAGGGGCTTACGAGCAGTACTTC

size: few
D: TRBD2
V: TRBV20-1
J: TRBJ2-2
CDR3: CSASPSGRGTGELFF
DNA: TGCAGTGCTAGTCCTAGCGGGAGAGGTACCGGGGAGCTGTTTTTT

size: many
D: .
V: TRBV6-1
J: TRBJ2-1
CDR3: CASRMTGRHNEQFF
DNA: TGTGCCAGCAGAATGACGGGACGCCACAATGAGCAGTTCTTC

size: .
D: .
V: TRBV12-3/TRBV12-4
J: TRBJ1-5
CDR3: CASSFAEAGPQHF
DNA: TGTGCCAGCAGTTTTGCGGAGGCTGGGCCCCAGCATTTT

size: many
D: .
V: TRBV4-3
J: TRBJ2-5
CDR3: CASSQDWVGPQYF
DNA: TGCGCCAGCAGCCAAGATTGGGTCGGTCCCCAGTACTTC

size: few
D: .
V: TRBV20-1
J: TRBJ2-3
CDR3: CSARTAGQSTDTQYF
DNA: TGCAGTGCTAGGACAGCAGGACAAAGCACAGATACGCAGTATTTT

size: few
D: .
V: TRBV20-1
J: TRBJ2-5
CDR3: CSAQGPNQETQYF
DNA: TGCAGTGCTCAAGGCCCCAACCAAGAGACCCAGTACTTC

size: .
D: .
V: TRBV28
J: TRBJ1-1
CDR3: CASSPPQGGTEAFF
DNA: TGTGCCAGCAGTCCCCCCCAGGGAGGGACTGAAGCTTTCTTT

size: few
D: .
V: TRBV5-6
J: TRBJ2-5
CDR3: CASSTSGVQETQYF
DNA: TGTGCCAGCAGCACGTCAGGGGTCCAAGAGACCCAGTACTTC

size: .
D: .
V: TRBV29-1
J: TRBJ2-1
CDR3: CSVVLWGNEQFF
DNA: TGCAGCGTTGTGTTGTGGGGCAATGAGCAGTTCTTC

size: .
D: TRBD2
V: TRBV12-3/TRBV12-4
J: TRBJ2-1
CDR3: CASSLIGLAGASFF
DNA: TGTGCCAGCAGTTTAATAGGGCTAGCGGGCGCCTCTTTCTTC

size: few
D: TRBD2
V: TRBV6-1
J: TRBJ2-7
CDR3: CASTWTSGPYEQYF
DNA: TGTGCCAGCACCTGGACTAGCGGGCCCTACGAGCAGTACTTC

size: .
D: .
V: TRBV6-2/TRBV6-3
J: TRBJ2-7
CDR3: CASSYSVLGPSYEQYF
DNA: TGTGCCAGCAGTTACTCAGTTCTTGGTCCCTCCTACGAGCAGTACTTC

size: few
D: .
V: TRBV30
J: TRBJ1-4
CDR3: CAWSSRTGEKLFF
DNA: TGTGCCTGGAGTTCTAGGACTGGAGAAAAACTGTTTTTT

size: .
D: TRBD1
V: TRBV28
J: TRBJ2-5
CDR3: CASSTGGLKTQYF
DNA: TGTGCCAGCAGTACAGGGGGCCTAAAGACCCAGTACTTC

size: .
D: TRBD1
V: TRBV5-1
J: TRBJ1-1
CDR3: CASSTKQGSGTEAFF
DNA: TGCGCCAGCAGCACCAAACAGGGGAGCGGCACTGAAGCTTTCTTT

size: few
D: .
V: TRBV28
J: TRBJ1-6
CDR3: CASSSGHNSPLHF
DNA: TGTGCCAGCAGCTCAGGTCATAATTCACCCCTCCACTTT

size: .
D: TRBD2
V: TRBV5-1
J: TRBJ2-2
CDR3: CASSLEGLASGELFF
DNA: TGCGCCAGCAGCTTGGAAGGACTAGCATCTGGGGAGCTGTTTTTT

size: few
D: .
V: TRBV28
J: TRBJ1-1
CDR3: CASSLFGGKGDTEAFF
DNA: TGTGCCAGCAGTTTGTTCGGGGGCAAGGGGGACACTGAAGCTTTCTTT

size: few
D: .
V: TRBV5-1
J: TRBJ1-2
CDR3: CASSLAGGGSLVSYGYTF
DNA: TGCGCCAGCAGCTTGGCCGGTGGGGGATCCCTCGTATCCTATGGCTACACCTTC

size: few
D: TRBD1
V: TRBV7-6
J: TRBJ2-1
CDR3: CASSLDRGLYNEQFF
DNA: TGTGCCAGCAGCTTAGACAGGGGGCTATACAATGAGCAGTTCTTC

size: many
D: TRBD1
V: TRBV7-2
J: TRBJ2-1
CDR3: CASSLAQGQGPHEQFF
DNA: TGTGCCAGCAGCTTAGCGCAGGGACAGGGCCCCCATGAGCAGTTCTTC

size: .
D: .
V: TRBV5-1
J: TRBJ2-2
CDR3: CASSLAWENTGELFF
DNA: TGCGCCAGCAGCTTGGCTTGGGAGAACACCGGGGAGCTGTTTTTT

size: .
D: .
V: TRBV3-1
J: TRBJ2-4
CDR3: CASSQELRASNIQYF
DNA: TGTGCCAGCAGCCAAGAGTTACGGGCTTCAAACATTCAGTACTTC

size: .
D: .
V: TRBV4-3
J: TRBJ2-7
CDR3: CASSQGTSGVLEQYF
DNA: TGCGCCAGCAGCCAAGGGACCTCAGGGGTGCTTGAGCAGTACTTC

size: .
D: .
V: TRBV3-1
J: TRBJ2-2
CDR3: CASSSLQGAGELFF
DNA: TGTGCCAGCAGTTCGCTACAGGGAGCCGGGGAGCTGTTTTTT

size: .
D: .
V: TRBV27
J: TRBJ1-2
CDR3: CASSSSTRWGDGINYGYTF
DNA: TGTGCCAGCAGTTCCTCCACCCGGTGGGGGGACGGAATCAACTATGGCTACACCTTC

size: few
D: TRBD2
V: TRBV7-3
J: TRBJ2-1
CDR3: CASSTLADRYNEQFF
DNA: TGTGCCAGCAGCACCCTAGCGGACCGTTACAATGAGCAGTTCTTC

size: few
D: .
V: TRBV10-3
J: TRBJ2-2
CDR3: CATRNTGELFF
DNA: TGTGCCACTAGAAACACCGGGGAGCTGTTTTTT

size: few
D: .
V: TRBV11-2
J: TRBJ2-1
CDR3: CASSSRNEQFF
DNA: TGTGCCAGCAGCTCCCGCAATGAGCAGTTCTTC

size: few
D: .
V: TRBV11-2
J: TRBJ1-2
CDR3: CASSRDENRVGYGYTF
DNA: TGTGCCAGCAGTCGGGACGAGAACAGGGTGGGGTATGGCTACACCTTC

size: few
D: TRBD1
V: TRBV6-1
J: TRBJ1-1
CDR3: CASRQQGAGTEAFF
DNA: TGTGCCAGCAGGCAACAGGGGGCAGGTACTGAAGCTTTCTTT

size: few
D: .
V: TRBV15
J: TRBJ2-6
CDR3: CATSRGRTASGANVLTF
DNA: TGTGCCACCAGCAGAGGGAGGACAGCCTCTGGGGCCAACGTCCTGACTTTC